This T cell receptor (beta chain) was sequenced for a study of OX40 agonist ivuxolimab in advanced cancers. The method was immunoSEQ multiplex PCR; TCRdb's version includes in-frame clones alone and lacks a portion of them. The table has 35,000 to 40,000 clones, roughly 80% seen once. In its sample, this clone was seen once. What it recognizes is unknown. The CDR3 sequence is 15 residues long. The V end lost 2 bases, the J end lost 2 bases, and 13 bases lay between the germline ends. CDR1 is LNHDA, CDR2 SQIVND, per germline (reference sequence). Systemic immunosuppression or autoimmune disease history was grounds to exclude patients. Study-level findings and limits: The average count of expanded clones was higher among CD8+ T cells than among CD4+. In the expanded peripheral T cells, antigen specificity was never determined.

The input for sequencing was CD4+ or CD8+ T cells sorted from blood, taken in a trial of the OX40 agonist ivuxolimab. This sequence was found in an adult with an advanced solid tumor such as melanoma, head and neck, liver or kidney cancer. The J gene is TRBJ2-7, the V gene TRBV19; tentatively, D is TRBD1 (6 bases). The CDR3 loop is CASSIMTGRAYEQYF. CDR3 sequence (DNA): TGTGCCAGTAGTATAATGACAGGTCGAGCCTACGAGCAGTACTTC.